This T cell receptor (beta chain) was identified during a study of post-analysis software for immune sequencing data. The study's findings and limits: Controls showed significantly higher normalized Chao1 diversity than did multiple sclerosis patients. When patients were compared with controls, five TRBV segments were more frequent, TRBV5-6, TRBV5-1 and TRBV20-1 among them. Pronounced co-clustering by F measure was evident among identically batched samples.

Researchers reported that TCR beta cDNA libraries carried unique molecular identifiers. TCRdb analysed the PCR reads with MiXCR anew, one entry per CDR3 protein. This sample carries hundreds of thousands of distinct CDR3 sequences, roughly 29% of them seen once, and the ten largest clones take roughly 0.57%. Worth noting for this clonotype: Its specificity is not known.

The CDR3 has 17 amino acids. Trimming took 2 bases from V and 0 from J, leaving 14 bases between them. CDR1 and CDR2 (germline): MDHEN, SYDVKM. J is TRBJ1-5 and V is TRBV28, with D perhaps TRBD1 (6 bases). The TCR comes from a girl between 10 and 17 years old with multiple sclerosis. Sample: blood. Here the CDR3 DNA reads TGTGCCAGCAGTTTAGTAGGACAGACCTATAGCAATCAGCCCCAGCATTTT. Protein sequence: CASSLVGQTYSNQPQHF.